The next 22 T cell receptor beta chains were all read from a single sample in a study of cytomegalovirus exposure and HLA in healthy donors. PCR was performed using 60 Vbeta and 13 Jbeta primers. Clones were sequenced by immunoSEQ multiplex PCR, and TCRdb holds only the in-frame ones, with some missing. In the table there are more than 100,000 clones, over 60% of which are singletons. The sequenced sample consisted of PBMCs. The receptor set was obtained from a woman in her thirties or forties in good health and CMV-seropositive.

The rearrangement joins TRBV6-5 to TRBJ2-3, with 8 bases that match TRBD2. Germline V lookup: CDR1 MNHEY, CDR2 SVGAGI. The V gene end was trimmed by 2 bases and the J gene end by 0 bases; junction bases not matched to a gene: 1. This CDR3 has 15 amino acids. CDR3 nucleotide sequence: TGTGCCAGCAGTTACAGCGGGGGCAGCACAGATACGCAGTATTTT. Translation: CASSYSGGSTDTQYF.

This chain joins TRBV2 and TRBJ1-5; perhaps TRBD1 as D (6 bases). The CDR3 runs to 16 residues. With 2 bases removed from V and 5 bases from J, the gap between germline ends came to 16 bases. Germline V CDR1 and CDR2: SNHLY, FYNNEI. CDR3 sequence reads: CASSERLQGKDQPQHF. The CDR3 nucleotides are TGTGCCAGCAGTGAACGTTTACAGGGTAAAGATCAGCCCCAGCATTTT.

This clone occurred a few times. The chain couples TRBV7-8 to TRBJ2-3, with TRBD1 matching 7 bases. Germline CDR1 SGHVS, CDR2 FQNEAQ. V trimming: 1 base; J trimming: 0 bases; junction bases outside the gene matches: 7. The CDR3 length is 17 residues. As DNA, the CDR3 is TGTGCCAGCAGCTTAGAAATGGGACAGATTAGCACAGATACGCAGTATTTT. It translates to CASSLEMGQISTDTQYF.

The chain employs TRBV12-2 and TRBJ2-3; the table's D call of TRBD2 was not tested on the DNA. TRBV12-2 represents a pseudogene. The CDR3 contains 13 residues. The CDR3 region has the DNA TGTGCAAGTCGCTTACAAGCCTCGGATACGCAGTATTTT. The encoded protein is CASRLQASDTQYF.

This rearrangement joins TRBV7-2 to TRBJ2-2; D perhaps matches TRBD1 (6 bases). This CDR3 region has 15 residues. CDR1 SGHTA and CDR2 FQGNSA come from the germline V gene. The V and J ends lost 5 bases and 4 bases respectively, with 14 bases between them. CDR3 region: CASSLTGQLTGELFF. CDR3 in DNA: TGTGCCAGCAGCCTCACGGGACAACTCACCGGGGAGCTGTTTTTT.

The chain is built from TRBV11-2 and TRBJ1-2; 7 bases map to TRBD1. The V gene end was trimmed by 5 bases and the J gene end by 4 bases; junction bases not matched to a gene: 10. Germline lookup yields CDR1 SGHAT and CDR2 FQNNGV. CDR3 length equals 15 residues. The chain's CDR3 is CASSIGQAPIYGYTF. The DNA for the CDR3 is TGTGCCAGCAGCATCGGACAGGCTCCTATCTATGGCTACACCTTC.

This rearrangement joins TRBV30 to TRBJ1-2; possibly TRBD1 for D (5 bases). The V gene lost 2 bases and the J gene lost 1 base, with 11 bases spanning the gap. The CDR3 contains 14 residues. From germline, CDR1 is GTSNPN and CDR2 SVGIG (reference sequence). The CDR3 DNA reads as TGTGCCTGGAGTCGGGGGATTGGTAACTATGGCTACACCTTC. Translated, it gives CAWSRGIGNYGYTF.

J is TRBJ2-2 and V is TRBV10-3; weak D call: TRBD1 (6 bases). V lost 3 bases and J 3 bases, leaving 8 bases between the germline ends. The germline V gene encodes CDR1 ENHRY and CDR2 SYGVKD. CDR3 length: 14 amino acids. In DNA form, the CDR3 reads TGTGCCATCAGTGATGGGACATACACCGGGGAGCTGTTTTTT. This sequence encodes CAISDGTYTGELFF.

The chain joins TRBV7-3 to TRBJ2-1; 8 bases are a match to TRBD2. Germline assignment: CDR1 SGHTA and CDR2 FQGTGA. The CDR3 totals 16 residues. J lost 8 bases, V lost 5 bases, and 14 bases had no gene match. CDR3 amino acids: CASSRPAPGGGDEQFF. CDR3 in DNA: TGTGCCAGCAGCCGCCCAGCCCCGGGAGGGGGGGATGAGCAGTTCTTC.

This clone was seen only a few times. The DNA for the CDR3 is TGCGCCAGCAGCCGTATAGCGGGGGGTCCGCAGTATTTT. Translation: CASSRIAGGPQYF. This chain uses TRBV4-1 with TRBJ2-3; 10 bases fit TRBD2. Per the germline V gene, CDR1 is MGHRA and CDR2 is YSYEKL. Trimming at V came to 4 bases and at J to 10 bases, leaving 5 bases not matched to a gene. The CDR3 is made up of 13 amino acids.

The chain joins TRBV6-5 to TRBJ2-7; D gene uncertain. CDR3 length: 13 residues. From germline, CDR1 is MNHEY and CDR2 SVGAGI. Trimming took off 6 bases at V and 3 bases at J, with 12 bases between the two ends. Written as DNA, the CDR3 is TGTGCCAGCAGCCCGTCCCTAATCTACGAGCAGTACTTC. Translating it yields CASSPSLIYEQYF.

There are a few counts of this clone. The chain links TRBV13 to TRBJ1-4, with D possibly being TRBD1 (5 bases). The CDR3 is 16 residues long. Between the trimmed V and J ends, which lost 5 bases and 2 bases, there was a span of 15 bases. Germline V lookup: CDR1 PRHDT, CDR2 FYEKMQ (reference sequence). CDR3 coding DNA: TGTGCCAGCAGCCGGCGAATGACAGAGACTAATGAAAAACTGTTTTTT. Its protein is CASSRRMTETNEKLFF.

The rearrangement joins TRBV15 to TRBJ2-2; 7 bases are shared with TRBD1. Germline V gene data show CDR1 as LNHNV and CDR2 as YYDKDF (reference sequence). Germline trimming cut 4 bases from V and 1 base from J; bases unmatched to any gene: 6. The CDR3 totals 16 residues. The chain's CDR3 is CATSTDRAGNTGELFF. CDR3 sequence (DNA): TGTGCCACCAGCACCGACAGGGCGGGGAACACCGGGGAGCTGTTTTTT.

The chain links TRBV19 to TRBJ2-1; the D gene is possibly TRBD2 (5 bases). This CDR3 comprises 14 residues. The germline V gene has CDR1 LNHDA and CDR2 SQIVND (reference sequence). The V and J ends lost 4 bases and 4 bases respectively, with 11 bases between them. The CDR3 sequence: CASSTPGDYNEQFF. The CDR3 nucleotides read TGTGCCAGTAGTACCCCCGGGGATTACAATGAGCAGTTCTTC.

The gene calls are TRBV6-1 and TRBJ2-7; D perhaps matches TRBD1 (6 bases). The V end lost 6 bases, the J end lost 3 bases, and 15 bases lay between the germline ends. This CDR3 spans 14 amino acids. Germline CDR1 is MNHNS and CDR2 is SASEGT. The CDR3 loop is CASSGRGPNYEQYF. Written as DNA, the CDR3 is TGTGCCAGCAGCGGCAGGGGTCCAAACTACGAGCAGTACTTC.

V is TRBV7-8 and J is TRBJ1-5; no firm D call. Germline lookup yields CDR1 SGHVS and CDR2 FQNEAQ. CDR3 length: 12 residues. V lost 5 bases and J 6 bases, leaving 8 bases between the germline ends. The CDR3 nucleotides read TGTGCCAGCAGCCAAGGAGGTCAGCCCCAGCATTTT. Protein sequence: CASSQGGQPQHF.

About this clone: Because the CDR3 is missing its conserved closing phenylalanine or tryptophan, this is likely a read error. The CDR3 bases are TGCAGCATAATACAGGGGGCCAACACTGAAGCTTTCCTT. Amino acid sequence: CSIIQGANTEAFL. This rearrangement joins TRBV29-1 to TRBJ1-1; 9 bases fit TRBD1. This CDR3 is 13 amino acids long. Germline CDR1 is SQVTM and CDR2 is ANQGSEA. The J segment lost 2 bases and the V segment lost 8 bases, leaving 6 bases of the junction unmatched.

This clone has only a few counts. The gene calls are TRBV7-9 and TRBJ2-1; D possibly corresponds to TRBD2 (6 bases). The germline gives CDR1 SEHNR, CDR2 FQNEAQ (reference sequence). Trimming removed 5 bases at V and 0 bases at J, with 17 bases between. CDR3 length: 17 amino acids. CDR3 coding DNA: TGTGCCAGCAGCACTCTCGGGCGGGGACGCTCCTACAATGAGCAGTTCTTC. It specifies CASSTLGRGRSYNEQFF.

The chain carries TRBV7-8 and TRBJ2-1, with 7 nucleotides matching TRBD1. There are 17 residues in the CDR3. The V gene end was trimmed by 4 bases and the J gene end by 7 bases; junction bases not matched to a gene: 16. Germline V gene data show CDR1 as SGHVS and CDR2 as FQNEAQ. The CDR3 nucleotides read TGTGCCAGCAGCTCCAAAACTGACAGGGTATCTTGGAATGAGCAGTTCTTC. Its protein is CASSSKTDRVSWNEQFF.

The chain couples TRBV14 to TRBJ2-5, with D unclear. Germline CDR1 is SGHDN and CDR2 is FVKESK. V lost 1 base and J 5 bases, leaving 2 bases between the germline ends. The length of the CDR3 is 11 residues. The CDR3 reads CASSQAETQYF. CDR3 sequence (DNA): TGTGCCAGCAGCCAAGCTGAGACCCAGTACTTC.

The V call is TRBV9, the J call TRBJ1-3; 10 nucleotides align to TRBD1. The CDR3 covers 16 residues. J lost 7 bases, V lost 4 bases, and 11 bases had no gene match. CDR1 and CDR2 from the germline V gene are SGDLS and YYNGEE. This chain's CDR3 is CASSTSGQGVGNTIYF. In DNA, the CDR3 is TGTGCCAGCAGCACCAGCGGACAGGGGGTCGGGAACACCATATATTTT. Full variable domain (missing parts from reference TRBV9 and TRBJ1-3): DSGVTQTPKHLITATGQRVTLRCSPRSGDLSVYWYQQSLDQGLQFLIQYYNGEERAKGNILERFSAQQFPDLHSELNLSSLELGDSALYFCASSTSGQGVGNTIYFGEGSWLTVV.

CDR3 sequence: CASSYKGQAYF. The CDR3 DNA follows: TGTGCCAGCAGTTACAAGGGACAGGCATACTTC. V is TRBV6-5 and J is TRBJ2-4; 8 positions agree with TRBD1. The junction had 4 bases not matched to a gene; V was cut back by 2 bases and J by 16 bases. Germline V gene lookup returns CDR1 MNHEY and CDR2 SVGAGI. The CDR3 spans 11 residues.